The rows below give T cell receptor beta chains drawn from one sample of a study of blood T cell repertoires in COVID-19. The assay was immunoSEQ multiplex PCR, and TCRdb's table has in-frame clones only and misses some. The repertoire holds around 68,000 clones, with 80% to 90% as singletons. Sequencing was performed on peripheral blood. The receptors derive from a man aged 50-60 years with acute or convalescent COVID-19. The CDR3 runs from the conserved cysteine through the conserved F or W. Each record gives: V gene, D gene, J gene, CDR3 protein, CDR3 DNA. A D gene is named only where the DNA matches it firmly.

v_gene: TRBV7-7
d_gene: TRBD1
j_gene: TRBJ2-5
CDR3aa: CASIILWTGKETQYF
CDR3nt: TGTGCTAGCATCATTCTCTGGACAGGTAAAGAGACCCAGTACTTC

v_gene: TRBV9
d_gene: NA
j_gene: TRBJ1-2
CDR3aa: CASSVFAGNYGYTF
CDR3nt: TGTGCCAGCAGCGTATTCGCAGGGAACTATGGCTACACCTTC

v_gene: TRBV18
d_gene: NA
j_gene: TRBJ1-1
CDR3aa: CASSPVNEAFF
CDR3nt: TGTGCCAGCTCACCAGTAAATGAAGCTTTCTTT

v_gene: TRBV4-3
d_gene: NA
j_gene: TRBJ2-1
CDR3aa: CASSQDIDRPYNEQFF
CDR3nt: TGCGCCAGCAGCCAAGATATTGACAGACCCTACAATGAGCAGTTCTTC

v_gene: TRBV7-6
d_gene: NA
j_gene: TRBJ1-2
CDR3aa: CASSPLRGDKDYGYTF
CDR3nt: TGTGCCAGCAGCCCCCTGCGGGGGGATAAAGACTATGGCTACACCTTC

v_gene: TRBV6-5
d_gene: NA
j_gene: TRBJ1-1
CDR3aa: CASREERARTEAFF
CDR3nt: TGTGCCAGCAGAGAGGAGAGGGCGCGAACTGAAGCTTTCTTT

v_gene: TRBV30
d_gene: TRBD2
j_gene: TRBJ2-1
CDR3aa: CAWTAGGLGEQFF
CDR3nt: TGTGCCTGGACGGCGGGAGGGCTTGGTGAGCAGTTCTTC

v_gene: TRBV11-3
d_gene: TRBD2
j_gene: TRBJ2-7
CDR3aa: CASSPNGGNEQYF
CDR3nt: TGTGCCAGCAGCCCCAACGGGGGGAACGAGCAGTACTTC

v_gene: TRBV5-4
d_gene: NA
j_gene: TRBJ1-2
CDR3aa: CASSLDTGYTF
CDR3nt: TGTGCCAGCAGTCTGGACACTGGCTACACCTTC

v_gene: TRBV24-1
d_gene: NA
j_gene: TRBJ2-3
CDR3aa: CATSEPGAPPGTDTQYF
CDR3nt: TGTGCCACCAGTGAACCAGGGGCGCCTCCTGGCACAGATACGCAGTATTTT

v_gene: TRBV11-2
d_gene: NA
j_gene: TRBJ1-1
CDR3aa: CASSLSGQENTEAFF
CDR3nt: TGTGCCAGCAGCTTATCCGGACAAGAAAACACTGAAGCTTTCTTT

v_gene: TRBV6-5
d_gene: NA
j_gene: TRBJ2-2
CDR3aa: CASSYSRGGGTGELFF
CDR3nt: TGTGCCAGCAGTTACTCAAGGGGGGGCGGCACCGGGGAGCTGTTTTTT

v_gene: TRBV6-5
d_gene: NA
j_gene: TRBJ2-4
CDR3aa: CASSMDGLKNIQYF
CDR3nt: TGTGCCAGCAGTATGGACGGACTAAAAAACATTCAGTACTTC

v_gene: TRBV5-1
d_gene: NA
j_gene: TRBJ1-1
CDR3aa: CASSEGPYTEAFF
CDR3nt: TGCGCCAGCAGCGAGGGCCCCTACACTGAAGCTTTCTTT

v_gene: TRBV2
d_gene: NA
j_gene: TRBJ2-3
CDR3aa: CASSEALRADTQYF
CDR3nt: TGTGCCAGCAGTGAAGCGCTCAGGGCAGATACGCAGTATTTT